This TCR beta chain was profiled in a study of post-analysis software for immune sequencing data. Study-wide points: TRBV5-6, TRBV5-1 and TRBV20-1 were among a few TRBV segments more frequent in patients than controls.

From germline, CDR1 is KGHDR and CDR2 SFDVKD. This CDR3 has 13 residues. Trimming took 7 bases from V and 5 from J, leaving 10 bases between them. Built from TCR beta cDNA, the libraries had unique molecular identifiers in them. A single record per CDR3 protein comes from TCRdb applying MiXCR to the PCR reads. The sample shows hundreds of thousands of distinct CDR3 sequences, roughly three fifths of them seen only once. With regard to this clonotype: Antigen unknown.

The sample was blood. This clonotype originated in a girl aged 2-15 years with multiple sclerosis. The genes are TRBV24-1 and TRBJ2-2, with TRBD2 as a possible D gene (5 bases). Here the CDR3 DNA reads TGTGCCACCAGCTCGAGGGTAACCGGGGAGCTGTTTTTT. It is translated as CATSSRVTGELFF.